This T cell receptor beta chain was sequenced during a study of breast tumors, draining lymph nodes, adjacent tissues. MiXCR was run by TCRdb on the multiplex PCR reads, yielding one entry per CDR3 protein. This sample has 150,000 to 250,000 distinct CDR3 sequences; 25% to 40% occur once, and the top ten carry approximately 4.3%. CDR3 size: 16 residues. J lost 14 bases, V lost 5 bases, and 20 bases had no gene match. CDR1 is SGHDN and CDR2 is FVKESK in the germline V gene. Overall study findings and caveats: Luminal-like breast cancer showed significantly greater tumor-nontumor repertoire similarity than basal-like breast cancer did. Tumor repertoires ranked between lymph nodes and nontumor tissue in diversity, with V and J gene preferences. Data fit most tumor T cells coming from lymph node, expanding in tumor. That most tumor T cells come from lymph nodes remained unproven.

Comments on this clonotype: Its target is not known.

Breast cancer patients provided tissue from their axillary draining lymph nodes. The rearrangement links TRBV14 to TRBJ2-1; 8 bases map to TRBD2. The specimen sequenced was axillary lymph node tissue. This receptor was identified in a female donor with breast cancer. Some clones in this sample may be carry-over from other donors' samples. CDR3 DNA: TGTGCCAGCAGCTCGTGGCCTAGCGGGTACCCACCCCCGGAGTTCTTC. It is translated as CASSSWPSGYPPPEFF.